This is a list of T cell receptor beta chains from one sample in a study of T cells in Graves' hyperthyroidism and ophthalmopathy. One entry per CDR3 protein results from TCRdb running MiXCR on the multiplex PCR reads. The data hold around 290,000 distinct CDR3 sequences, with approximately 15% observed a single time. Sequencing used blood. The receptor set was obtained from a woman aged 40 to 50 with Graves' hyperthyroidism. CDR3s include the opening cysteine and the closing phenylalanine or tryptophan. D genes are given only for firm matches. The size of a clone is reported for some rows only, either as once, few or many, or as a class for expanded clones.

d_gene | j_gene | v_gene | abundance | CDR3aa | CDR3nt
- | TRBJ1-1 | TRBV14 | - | CASSQSYGNTEAFF | TGTGCCAGCAGCCAATCCTACGGAAACACTGAAGCTTTCTTT
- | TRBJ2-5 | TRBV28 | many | CASSSRETVQETQYF | TGTGCCAGCAGTTCCCGGGAGACAGTCCAAGAGACCCAGTACTTC
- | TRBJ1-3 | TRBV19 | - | CASNSHRNVGNTIYF | TGTGCCAGTAATTCTCACCGGAACGTTGGAAACACCATATATTTT
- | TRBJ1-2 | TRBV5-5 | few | CASSPPGQTPGYTF | TGTGCCAGCAGCCCCCCCGGACAAACCCCCGGCTACACCTTC
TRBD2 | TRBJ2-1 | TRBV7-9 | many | CASSARPTSGRVLNEQFF | TGTGCCAGCAGCGCCCGCCCGACTAGCGGGAGAGTGTTGAATGAGCAGTTCTTC
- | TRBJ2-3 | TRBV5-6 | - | CASNLGTLTDTQYF | TGTGCCAGCAACTTGGGAACACTCACAGATACGCAGTATTTT
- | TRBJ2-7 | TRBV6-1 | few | CASSSTGYEQYF | TGTGCCAGCAGTTCTACTGGTTACGAGCAGTACTTC
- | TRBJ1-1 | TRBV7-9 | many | CASSLTGSPAFF | TGTGCCAGCAGCTTAACTGGGAGTCCAGCTTTCTTT
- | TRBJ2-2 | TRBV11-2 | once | CASSWPLQGNTGELFF | TGTGCCAGCAGCTGGCCCCTCCAGGGGAACACCGGGGAGCTGTTTTTT
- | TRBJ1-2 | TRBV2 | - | CASSRQQGGYTF | TGTGCCAGCAGTAGACAACAGGGAGGCTACACCTTC
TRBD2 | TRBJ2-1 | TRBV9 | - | CASSPREREGNEQFF | TGTGCCAGCAGCCCCCGAGAACGGGAGGGCAATGAGCAGTTCTTC
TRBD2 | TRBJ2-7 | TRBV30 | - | CAWNLGLAGGEQYF | TGTGCCTGGAACTTGGGACTAGCGGGAGGCGAGCAGTACTTC
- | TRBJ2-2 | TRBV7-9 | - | CASSLYTPPGELFF | TGTGCCAGCAGCTTATATACCCCTCCCGGGGAGCTGTTTTTT
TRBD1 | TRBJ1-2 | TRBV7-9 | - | CASSFVGQGNYGYTF | TGTGCCAGCAGCTTTGTCGGACAGGGGAACTATGGCTACACCTTC
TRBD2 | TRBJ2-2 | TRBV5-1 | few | CASLLAATGELFF | TGCGCCTCCTTACTAGCGGCAACCGGGGAGCTGTTTTTT
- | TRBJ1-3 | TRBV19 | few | CATGPGDLRNTIYF | TGTGCCACCGGACCCGGGGACCTTCGAAACACCATATATTTT
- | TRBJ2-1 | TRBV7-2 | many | CASSQRWNEQFF | TGTGCCAGCAGCCAAAGGTGGAATGAGCAGTTCTTC
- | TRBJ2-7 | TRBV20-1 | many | CSVKLAYEQYF | TGCAGTGTCAAGCTAGCCTACGAGCAGTACTTC
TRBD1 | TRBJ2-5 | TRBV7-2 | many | CASSSSPTGTETQYF | TGTGCCAGCAGCTCCTCACCGACAGGGACAGAGACCCAGTACTTC
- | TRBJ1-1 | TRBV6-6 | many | CASSYDGGLGAEAFF | TGTGCCAGCAGTTACGACGGGGGGCTGGGCGCTGAAGCTTTCTTT
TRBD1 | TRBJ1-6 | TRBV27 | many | CASSPGQGDSPLHF | TGTGCCAGCAGTCCTGGACAGGGTGATTCACCCCTCCACTTT
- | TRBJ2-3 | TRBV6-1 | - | CASRTGGFTDTQYF | TGTGCCAGCAGAACAGGCGGTTTCACAGATACGCAGTATTTT